Sequencing of this T cell receptor (beta chain) was carried out in a study of blood T cell repertoires in COVID-19. The table came from immunoSEQ multiplex PCR; TCRdb's copy has only in-frame clones and leaves some out. Among roughly 260,000 clones listed, roughly 86% were seen once. This clone occurred once. Specimen: peripheral blood. The sequence was obtained from a man aged 40-49 years who had recovered from COVID-19.

CDR3 residues: CATSAGTSETQYF. In DNA, the CDR3 is TGTGCCACCAGCGCTGGGACTTCCGAGACCCAGTACTTC. V usage is TRBV15 and J usage is TRBJ2-5; D may be TRBD2 (6 bases). CDR1 is LNHNV, CDR2 YYDKDF, per germline (reference sequence). With 5 bases removed from V and 5 bases from J, the gap between germline ends came to 12 bases. The CDR3 loop spans 13 amino acids.